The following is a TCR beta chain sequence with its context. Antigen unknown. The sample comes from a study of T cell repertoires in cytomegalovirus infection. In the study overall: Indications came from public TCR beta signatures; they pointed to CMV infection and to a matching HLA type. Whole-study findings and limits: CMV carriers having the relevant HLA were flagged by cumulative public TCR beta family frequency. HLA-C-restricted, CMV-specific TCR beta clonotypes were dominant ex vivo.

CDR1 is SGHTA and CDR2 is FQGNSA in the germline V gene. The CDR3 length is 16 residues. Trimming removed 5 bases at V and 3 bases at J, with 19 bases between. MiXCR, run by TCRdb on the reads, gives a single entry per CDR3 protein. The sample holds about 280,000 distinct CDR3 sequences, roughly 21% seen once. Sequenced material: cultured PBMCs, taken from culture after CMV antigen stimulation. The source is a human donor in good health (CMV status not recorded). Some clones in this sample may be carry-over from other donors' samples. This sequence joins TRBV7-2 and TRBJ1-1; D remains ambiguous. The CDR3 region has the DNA TGTGCCAGCAGCGCGGAGAGCATTCACCCAGACACTGAAGCTTTCTTT. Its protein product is CASSAESIHPDTEAFF.